A single sample is the source of the 9 T cell receptor beta chains below, sequenced in a study of blood T cells in healthy people across ages (dated by TCRdb to the mid-2010s). Library method: 5' RACE. The listed sequencing device is Illumina HiSeq 2500. A second PCR of 7 to 11 cycles was run with a J-beta primer mix and a sample-barcoded 5' primer. The public sequencing data were trimmed at Q25 with fastp and processed into clonotypes with MiXCR by TCRdb, which kept only in-frame beta chains. Rows merge per CDR3 protein into single entries with the most common DNA and genes. This sample comprises around 1,500,000 distinct CDR3 sequences, 25% to 30% of them detected only once. The ten largest make up around 7.7% of the sample. Sequencing was performed on blood. The receptors originated from a woman between 25 and 40 years old in good health.

In its sample, this clonotype was seen a few times. This chain uses TRBV27 with TRBJ1-1; 9 bases line up with TRBD1. V shed 5 bases, J shed 1 base, and the junction held 8 bases outside the gene matches. Germline CDR1 is MNHEY and CDR2 is SMNVEV (reference sequence). This CDR3 spans 16 amino acids. In DNA form, the CDR3 reads TGTGCCAGCAGTACCCGGGACAGGGCTAGGAACACTGAAGCTTTCTTT. Its protein product is CASSTRDRARNTEAFF.

This clonotype came up many times. The chain couples TRBV29-1 to TRBJ2-7, with D perhaps TRBD1 or TRBD2 (5 bases each). This CDR3 has 14 amino acids. V was trimmed by 4 bases and J by 0 bases, leaving 13 bases between them. Germline V gene data show CDR1 as SQVTM and CDR2 as ANQGSEA. CDR3 residues: CSVGDGFRSYEQYF. CDR3 in DNA: TGCAGCGTTGGGGACGGCTTCCGCTCCTACGAGCAGTACTTC.

Only a few counts were recorded for this clonotype. This chain uses TRBV6-2 or TRBV6-3 with TRBJ2-5; the match to TRBD2 covers 10 bases. Per the germline V gene, CDR1 is MNHEY and CDR2 is SVGEGT. V gave up 2 bases and J gave up 2 bases; unmatched junction bases: 5. The CDR3 has 16 residues. The CDR3: CASSYVPSGGQETQYF. Here the CDR3 DNA reads TGTGCCAGCAGTTACGTGCCTAGCGGGGGTCAAGAGACCCAGTACTTC.

With respect to this clonotype: One junction end disagrees with the germline gene, perhaps due to a read error. This rearrangement joins TRBV6-5 to TRBJ2-1, with 14 bases fitting TRBD2. CDR3 length: 22 residues. Looked up from germline, CDR1 is MNHEY and CDR2 is SVGAGI. The CDR3 region is CASSYSPTGTSGSTAAYNEQCF. CDR3 DNA sequence: TGTGCCAGCAGTTACTCGCCGACCGGGACTAGCGGGAGCACCGCTGCCTACAATGAGCAGTGCTTC.

On this clonotype itself: A clone one base away is much larger, so this may be a read error. The chain carries TRBV4-1 and TRBJ2-7; the D is unclear. This CDR3 is 15 amino acids long. V shed 1 base and J shed 2 bases, with 12 bases lying between them. The germline CDR1 and CDR2 sequences are MGHRA and YSYEKL. CDR3 amino acids: CASSQVAESAYEQYF. In DNA form, the CDR3 reads TGCGCCAGCAGCCAAGTGGCAGAGAGCGCCTACGAGCAGTACTTC.

This clonotype was seen only a few times. The chain recombines TRBV29-1 with TRBJ1-1; 9 nucleotides align to TRBD1. Looked up from germline, CDR1 is SQVTM and CDR2 is ANQGSEA. CDR3 length: 13 amino acids. Trimming removed 7 bases from V and 4 bases from J; junction bases left unmatched: 7. The CDR3 sequence: CSAWTGEVTEAFF. CDR3 nucleotide sequence: TGCAGCGCTTGGACAGGGGAGGTCACTGAAGCTTTCTTT.

The chain uses TRBV7-2 and TRBJ1-4, with 7 bases fitting TRBD1. V shed 1 base, J shed 1 base, and the junction held 9 bases outside the gene matches. The CDR3 is 18 amino acids. Per germline, CDR1 SGHTA and CDR2 FQGNSA. The CDR3 bases are TGTGCCAGCAGCTTAGTAGGCAGGGGGTTTGGAACTAATGAAAAACTGTTTTTT. Protein sequence: CASSLVGRGFGTNEKLFF.

This clonotype was counted at least ten times. This chain joins TRBV7-9 and TRBJ1-1; no definite D call. The V and J ends lost 4 bases and 0 bases respectively, with 12 bases between them. This CDR3 comprises 15 residues. CDR1 is SEHNR, CDR2 FQNEAQ, per germline (reference sequence). This CDR3 reads CASSSGPAMNTEAFF. The CDR3 nucleotides are TGTGCCAGCAGCTCTGGGCCAGCCATGAACACTGAAGCTTTCTTT.

The rearrangement links TRBV5-1 to TRBJ1-4; maybe TRBD1 (6 bases). CDR3 length equals 14 residues. Trimming removed 5 bases from V and 4 bases from J, with 12 bases in between. Germline V gene data show CDR1 as SGHRS and CDR2 as YFSETQ. The chain's CDR3 is CASRDSTHNEKLFF. The CDR3 DNA reads as TGCGCCAGCAGGGACAGCACGCATAATGAAAAACTGTTTTTT.